This T cell receptor (beta chain) originates from a study of T cell changes during pregnancy in multiple sclerosis. Sequencing was performed with immunoSEQ multiplex PCR; in TCRdb, only in-frame clones are kept and a portion is missing. The data show 70,000 to 95,000 clones, 94% seen once. Trimming took off 5 bases at V and 1 base at J, with 13 bases between the two ends. Germline V gene sequence: CDR1 SGHRS, CDR2 YFSETQ. This CDR3 spans 14 amino acids. This clone has just one count. The gene calls are TRBV5-1 and TRBJ2-7; the D gene is possibly TRBD2 (5 bases). This receptor was identified in a female donor with multiple sclerosis, enrolled in a pregnancy study. This specimen consisted of peripheral blood, obtained in the third trimester of pregnancy. CDR3 in amino acids: CASSARGQSYEQYF. Here the CDR3 DNA reads TGCGCCAGCAGTGCTAGAGGGCAATCCTACGAGCAGTACTTC.